This TCR beta chain was sequenced in a study of cytomegalovirus exposure and HLA in healthy donors. Across the whole study: Out of around 360 genotyped donors, approximately 84% belonged to the Caucasian-associated ancestry cluster.

Findings and limits, study-wide: Presence/absence analysis assumed near-uniform sequencing depth across donors.

On this clone itself: No antigen is known for it.

It was with 60 Vbeta and 13 Jbeta primers that the PCR ran. Assay used: immunoSEQ multiplex PCR; TCRdb lists only in-frame clones, some missing. The repertoire holds tens of thousands of clones, approximately 72% seen once, with 45% to 60% in the top ten. V gave up 0 bases and J gave up 1 base; unmatched junction bases: 9. This CDR3 is built from 19 residues. This TCR came from a man over 45 in good health and CMV-seropositive. The chain couples TRBV23-1 to TRBJ2-1; TRBD1 matches 10 bases. TRBV23-1 is an ORF, with its function uncertain. Sequenced: PBMCs. CDR3 region: CASSQSDRGRSRSYNEQFF. The DNA for the CDR3 is TGCGCCAGCAGTCAATCCGACAGGGGGCGATCGCGGTCCTACAATGAGCAGTTCTTC.